This entry features one T cell receptor (beta chain) sequence. The antigen is undetermined. Treatment of the sample: roughly nine-day PBMC culture with coronavirus spike peptide pools or control peptides (ViraFEST assay). Gathering of the CD4+ T cells, from the unexposed donor, took place before the COVID-19 pandemic (2011-2018). Scientists ran DNA taken from cultured CD4+ T cells through the Oncomine TCR Beta short-read assay for sequencing. Genomic DNA was drawn out of CD4+ T cells grown in culture. Each CDR3 protein is one row after TCRdb ran MiXCR on the PCR reads. The sample lists about 7,500 distinct CDR3 sequences, about 55% occurring once. These data are taken from a study of vaccination and CD4 T cells after COVID-19. V lost 2 bases and J 9 bases, leaving 11 bases between the germline ends. This CDR3 region has 12 residues. Per germline, CDR1 DFQATT and CDR2 SNEGSKA (reference sequence).

The material sequenced was CD4+ T cells from blood, cultured in vitro. This clonotype was obtained from a human donor in good health. The chain employs TRBV20-1 and TRBJ1-5; no clear D. In DNA, the CDR3 is TGCAGTGCTAGACTACCCCCGGGGCCCCAGCATTTT. This translates into CSARLPPGPQHF.